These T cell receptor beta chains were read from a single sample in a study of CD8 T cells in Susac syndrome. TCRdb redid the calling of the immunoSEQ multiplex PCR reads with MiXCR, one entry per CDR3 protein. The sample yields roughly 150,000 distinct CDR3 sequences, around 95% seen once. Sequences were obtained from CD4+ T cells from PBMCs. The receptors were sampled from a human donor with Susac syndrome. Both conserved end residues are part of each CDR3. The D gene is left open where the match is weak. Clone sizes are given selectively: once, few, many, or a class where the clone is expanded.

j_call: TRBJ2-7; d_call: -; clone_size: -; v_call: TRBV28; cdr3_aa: CATSSLSPSGEQYF; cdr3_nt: TGTGCCACCTCCTCCTTGAGCCCCTCGGGCGAGCAGTACTTC
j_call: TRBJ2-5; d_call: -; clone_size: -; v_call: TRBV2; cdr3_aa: CASRLLAESQETQYF; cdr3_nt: TGTGCCAGCCGCCTCCTGGCGGAGAGCCAAGAGACCCAGTACTTC
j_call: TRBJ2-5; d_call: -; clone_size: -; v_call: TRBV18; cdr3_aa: CASSQGLQETQYF; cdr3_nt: TGTGCCAGCTCCCAGGGACTTCAAGAGACCCAGTACTTC
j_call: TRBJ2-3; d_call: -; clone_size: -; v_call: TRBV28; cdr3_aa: CASSSWGDTQYF; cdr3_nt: TGTGCCAGCAGTTCCTGGGGGGATACGCAGTATTTT
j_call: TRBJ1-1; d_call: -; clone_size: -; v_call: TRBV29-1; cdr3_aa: CRAGTLDTEAFF; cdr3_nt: TGCAGGGCCGGGACACTAGACACTGAAGCTTTCTTT
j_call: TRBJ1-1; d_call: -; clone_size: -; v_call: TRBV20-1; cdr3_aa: CSAREDRLEAFF; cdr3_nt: TGCAGTGCTAGAGAGGACCGGCTTGAAGCTTTCTTT
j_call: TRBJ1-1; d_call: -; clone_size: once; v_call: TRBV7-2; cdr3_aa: CASTAPPGNTEAFF; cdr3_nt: TGTGCCAGCACCGCACCCCCGGGGAACACTGAAGCTTTCTTT
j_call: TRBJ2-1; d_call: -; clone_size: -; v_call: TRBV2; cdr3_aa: CASSEDSSYNEQFF; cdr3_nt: TGTGCCAGCAGTGAGGACAGCTCCTACAATGAGCAGTTCTTC
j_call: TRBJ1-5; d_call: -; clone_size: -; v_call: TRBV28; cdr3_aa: CASSEGIMPQHF; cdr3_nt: TGTGCCAGCAGCGAGGGAATCATGCCCCAGCATTTT
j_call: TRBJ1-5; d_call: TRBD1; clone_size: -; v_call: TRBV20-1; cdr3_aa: CSARDVRQGSGSNQPQHF; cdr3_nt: TGCAGTGCTAGAGATGTTCGACAGGGGTCGGGTAGCAATCAGCCCCAGCATTTT
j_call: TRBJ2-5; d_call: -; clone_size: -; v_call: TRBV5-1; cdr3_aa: CASSEGQPRETQYF; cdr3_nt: TGCGCCAGCAGCGAGGGACAACCAAGAGAGACCCAGTACTTC
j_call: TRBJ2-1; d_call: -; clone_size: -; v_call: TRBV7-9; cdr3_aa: CASSSSGQFF; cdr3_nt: TGTGCCAGCAGTTCTTCCGGGCAGTTCTTC
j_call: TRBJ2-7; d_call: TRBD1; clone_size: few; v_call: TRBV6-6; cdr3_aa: CASRPGQGYYEQYF; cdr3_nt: TGTGCCAGCAGACCGGGACAGGGCTACTACGAGCAGTACTTC
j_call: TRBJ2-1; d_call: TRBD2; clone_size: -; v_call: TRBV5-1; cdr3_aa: CATRPGLAGVDEQFF; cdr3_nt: TGCGCCACACGGCCAGGACTAGCGGGAGTCGATGAGCAGTTCTTC
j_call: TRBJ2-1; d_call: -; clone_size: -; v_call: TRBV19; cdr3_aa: CASSIRGYNEQFF; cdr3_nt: TGTGCCAGTAGTATCAGGGGTTACAATGAGCAGTTCTTC
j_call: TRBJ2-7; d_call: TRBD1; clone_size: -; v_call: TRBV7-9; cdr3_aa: CASSEPGTGHEQYF; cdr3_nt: TGTGCCAGCAGCGAACCCGGGACAGGGCACGAGCAGTACTTC
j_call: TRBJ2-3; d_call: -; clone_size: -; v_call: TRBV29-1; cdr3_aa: CSVETGVGDTQYF; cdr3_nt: TGCAGCGTTGAAACAGGAGTAGGGGATACGCAGTATTTT
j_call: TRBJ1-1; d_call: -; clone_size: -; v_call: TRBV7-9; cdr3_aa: CASSLGGHRNTEAFF; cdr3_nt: TGTGCCAGCAGCTTAGGCGGACATCGGAACACTGAAGCTTTCTTT
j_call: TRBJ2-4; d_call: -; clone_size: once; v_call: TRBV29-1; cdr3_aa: CSVSAGFAKNIQYF; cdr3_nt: TGCAGCGTTTCGGCAGGGTTCGCCAAAAACATTCAGTACTTC
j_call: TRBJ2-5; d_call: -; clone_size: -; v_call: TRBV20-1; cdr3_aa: CSASLGGKETQYF; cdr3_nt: TGCAGTGCTTCGCTGGGGGGCAAAGAGACCCAGTACTTC
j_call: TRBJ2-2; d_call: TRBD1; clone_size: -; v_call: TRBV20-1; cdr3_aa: CSARTGTDTGELFF; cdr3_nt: TGCAGTGCTAGGACAGGGACAGATACCGGGGAGCTGTTTTTT
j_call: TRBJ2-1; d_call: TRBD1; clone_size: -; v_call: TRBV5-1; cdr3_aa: CASSFDRGTNNEQFF; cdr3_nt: TGCGCCAGCAGCTTCGACAGGGGCACCAACAATGAGCAGTTCTTC
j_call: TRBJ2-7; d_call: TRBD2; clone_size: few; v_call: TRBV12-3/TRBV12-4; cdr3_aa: CASSLGPSGYEQYF; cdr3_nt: TGTGCCAGCAGTTTAGGGCCTAGCGGTTACGAGCAGTACTTC
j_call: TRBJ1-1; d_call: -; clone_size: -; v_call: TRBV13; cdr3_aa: CASSLYGFDTEAFF; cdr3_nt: TGTGCCAGCAGCTTATACGGGTTTGACACTGAAGCTTTCTTT
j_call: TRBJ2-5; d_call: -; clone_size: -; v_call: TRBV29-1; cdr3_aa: CSVETRLQTQYF; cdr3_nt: TGCAGCGTGGAAACTAGGTTGCAGACCCAGTACTTC
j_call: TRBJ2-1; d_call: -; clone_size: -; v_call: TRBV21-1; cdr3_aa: CASSRPTRERGEQFF; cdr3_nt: TGTGCCAGCAGCCGACCTACGCGGGAGCGAGGAGAGCAGTTCTTC
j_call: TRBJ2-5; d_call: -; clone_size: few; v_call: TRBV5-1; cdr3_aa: CASSHYQETQYF; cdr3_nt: TGCGCCAGCAGTCATTACCAAGAGACCCAGTACTTC
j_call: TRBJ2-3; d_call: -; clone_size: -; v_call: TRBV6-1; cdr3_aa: CASSVRPDTQYF; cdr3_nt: TGTGCCAGCAGTGTCAGACCAGATACGCAGTATTTT
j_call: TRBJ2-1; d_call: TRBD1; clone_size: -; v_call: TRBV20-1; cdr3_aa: CSAGSLDRDAYEQFF; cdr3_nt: TGCAGTGCTGGGTCCCTGGACAGGGATGCATATGAGCAGTTCTTC
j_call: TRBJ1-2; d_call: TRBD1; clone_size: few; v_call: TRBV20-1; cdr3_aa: CSASGGYGYTF; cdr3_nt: TGCAGTGCTTCAGGGGGCTATGGCTACACCTTC
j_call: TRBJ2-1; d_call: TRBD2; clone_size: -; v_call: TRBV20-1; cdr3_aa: CSASGVISGASYNEQFF; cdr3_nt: TGCAGTGCTAGTGGTGTAATTAGCGGGGCCTCCTACAATGAGCAGTTCTTC
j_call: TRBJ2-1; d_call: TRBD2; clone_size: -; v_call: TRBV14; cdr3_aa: CASSPSGVGSEQFF; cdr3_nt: TGTGCCAGCAGCCCTAGCGGGGTCGGGAGTGAGCAGTTCTTC
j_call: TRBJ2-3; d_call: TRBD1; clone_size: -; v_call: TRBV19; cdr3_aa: CASSTGQGRTDTQYF; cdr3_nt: TGTGCCAGTAGTACGGGACAGGGCCGCACAGATACGCAGTATTTT
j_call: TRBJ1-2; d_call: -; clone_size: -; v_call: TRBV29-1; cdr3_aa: CSVEVGGPWDYGYTF; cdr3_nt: TGCAGCGTTGAAGTGGGTGGTCCTTGGGACTATGGCTACACCTTC
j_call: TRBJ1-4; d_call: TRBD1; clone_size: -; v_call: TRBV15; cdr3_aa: CATSSRQGEKLFF; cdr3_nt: TGTGCCACCAGCAGTAGACAGGGAGAAAAACTGTTTTTT
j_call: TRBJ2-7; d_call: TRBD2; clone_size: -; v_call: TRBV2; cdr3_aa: CASTASGYYEQYF; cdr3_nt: TGTGCCAGCACCGCTAGCGGGTACTACGAGCAGTACTTC
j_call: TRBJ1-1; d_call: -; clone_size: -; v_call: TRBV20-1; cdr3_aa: CSASAGHPNTEAFF; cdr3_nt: TGCAGTGCTTCCGCGGGACACCCCAACACTGAAGCTTTCTTT
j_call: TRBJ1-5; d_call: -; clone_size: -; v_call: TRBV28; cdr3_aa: CASSVIGLGGNQPQHF; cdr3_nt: TGTGCCAGCAGTGTGATAGGTCTGGGTGGGAATCAGCCCCAGCATTTT
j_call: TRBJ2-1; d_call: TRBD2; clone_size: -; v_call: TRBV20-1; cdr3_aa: CSANPTGTSGSWDEQFF; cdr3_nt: TGCAGTGCTAACCCCACCGGGACTAGCGGGAGTTGGGATGAGCAGTTCTTC
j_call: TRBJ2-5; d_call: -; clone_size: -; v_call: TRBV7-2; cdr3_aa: CASSLVYETQYF; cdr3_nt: TGTGCCAGCAGCTTAGTCTATGAGACCCAGTACTTC
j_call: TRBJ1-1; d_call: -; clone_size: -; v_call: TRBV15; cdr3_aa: CATSRVSGNTEAFF; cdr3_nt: TGTGCCACCAGCAGAGTATCAGGGAACACTGAAGCTTTCTTT
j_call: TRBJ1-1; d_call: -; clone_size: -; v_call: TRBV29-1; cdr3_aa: CSVEALMNTEAFF; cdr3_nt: TGCAGCGTTGAAGCTCTTATGAACACTGAAGCTTTCTTT
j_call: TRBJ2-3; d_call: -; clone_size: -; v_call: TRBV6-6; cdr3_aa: CASRRADTQYF; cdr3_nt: TGTGCCAGCAGACGGGCTGATACGCAGTATTTT
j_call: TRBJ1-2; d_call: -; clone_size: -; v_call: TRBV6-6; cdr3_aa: CASRTLDRVPFGYTF; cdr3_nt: TGTGCCAGCAGGACACTGGACCGGGTCCCCTTCGGCTACACCTTC
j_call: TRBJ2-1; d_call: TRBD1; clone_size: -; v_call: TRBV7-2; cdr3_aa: CASSLGTGGYEQFF; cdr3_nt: TGTGCCAGCAGCTTAGGGACAGGGGGTTATGAGCAGTTCTTC
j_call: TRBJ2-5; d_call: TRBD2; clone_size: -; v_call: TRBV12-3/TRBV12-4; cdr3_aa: CASSLAAGSGETQYF; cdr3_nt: TGTGCCAGCAGTTTAGCAGCGGGGTCGGGAGAGACCCAGTACTTC
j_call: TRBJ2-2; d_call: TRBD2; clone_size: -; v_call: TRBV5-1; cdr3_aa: CASSFGGGRSTGELFF; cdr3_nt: TGCGCCAGCAGCTTTGGCGGGGGGCGGAGCACCGGGGAGCTGTTTTTT
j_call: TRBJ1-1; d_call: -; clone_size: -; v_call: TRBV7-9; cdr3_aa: CASSSRVLASGTEAFF; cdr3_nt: TGTGCCAGCAGCTCCAGGGTTCTGGCATCGGGCACTGAAGCTTTCTTT
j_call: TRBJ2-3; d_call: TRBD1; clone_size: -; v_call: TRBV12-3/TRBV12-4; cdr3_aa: CASSSTGARTDTQYF; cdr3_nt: TGTGCCAGCAGCTCGACAGGGGCCCGCACAGATACGCAGTATTTT
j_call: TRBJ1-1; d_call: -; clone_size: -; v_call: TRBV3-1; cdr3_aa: CASSQGRTQNTEAFF; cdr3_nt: TGTGCCAGCAGCCAAGGACGGACCCAAAACACTGAAGCTTTCTTT
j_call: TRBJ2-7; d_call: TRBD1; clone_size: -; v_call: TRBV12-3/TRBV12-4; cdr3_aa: CASSQGQGTSSYEQYF; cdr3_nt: TGTGCCAGCAGTCAGGGACAGGGGACCAGCTCCTACGAGCAGTACTTC